This TCR beta chain derives from a study of somatic mutations in cytotoxic T cells in rheumatoid arthritis. A remark on this clone: The antigen is not known.

Magnetic beads with positive selection isolated CD4+ and CD8+ fractions, whose purity was verified by flow cytometry. Profiled with immunoSEQ multiplex PCR; TCRdb holds only in-frame clones, not every one. The data contain about 23,000 clones, 70% to 90% of them singletons. Study-level findings and limits: The antigen targets of the expanded CD8+ clones were unknown.

The sequencing sample was made of CD8+ T cells sorted from blood. The clonotype originates from an adult with rheumatoid arthritis.

DNA for the CDR3: TGTGCCAGCACTTCGACTAGCGCGTACCAAGAGACCCAGTACTTC. Translated, it gives CASTSTSAYQETQYF. This chain links TRBV27 with TRBJ2-5; 8 bases agree with TRBD2. There are 15 residues in the CDR3. The ends lost 7 bases at V and 0 bases at J; junction bases unmatched: 7. Germline lookup yields CDR1 MNHEY and CDR2 SMNVEV (reference sequence).